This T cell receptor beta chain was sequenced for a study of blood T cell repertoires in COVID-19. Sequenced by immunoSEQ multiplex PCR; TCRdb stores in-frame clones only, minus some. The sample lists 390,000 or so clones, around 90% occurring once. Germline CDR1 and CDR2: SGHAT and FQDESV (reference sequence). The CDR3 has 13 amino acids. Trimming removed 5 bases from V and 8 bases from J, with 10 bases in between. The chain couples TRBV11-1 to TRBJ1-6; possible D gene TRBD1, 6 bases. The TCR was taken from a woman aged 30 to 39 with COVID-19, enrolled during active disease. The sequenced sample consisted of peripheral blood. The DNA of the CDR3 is TGTGCCAGCAGCCCTAGGACAGATTCACCCCTCCACTTT. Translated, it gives CASSPRTDSPLHF.